This T cell receptor (beta chain) came from a study of blood T cell repertoires in COVID-19. Study information: T cells, B-cell-depleted T cells, or PBMCs supplied cDNA or gDNA.

This table comes from immunoSEQ multiplex PCR, and its TCRdb copy is limited to in-frame clones, with some not included. The table lists around 100,000 clones, 88% of them singletons. This CDR3 contains 16 residues. The J segment lost 1 base and the V segment lost 4 bases, leaving 8 bases of the junction unmatched. CDR1 is SGHKS and CDR2 is YYEKEE in the germline V gene (reference sequence). The sequence derives from a human donor in a cohort sampled during active COVID-19. The rearrangement links TRBV5-5 to TRBJ2-3, with 8 bases aligning to TRBD1. Specimen: peripheral blood. CDR3 nucleotides: TGTGCCAGCAGCCCCGGGGTGGGACAGGGCACAGATACGCAGTATTTT. This gives the protein CASSPGVGQGTDTQYF.